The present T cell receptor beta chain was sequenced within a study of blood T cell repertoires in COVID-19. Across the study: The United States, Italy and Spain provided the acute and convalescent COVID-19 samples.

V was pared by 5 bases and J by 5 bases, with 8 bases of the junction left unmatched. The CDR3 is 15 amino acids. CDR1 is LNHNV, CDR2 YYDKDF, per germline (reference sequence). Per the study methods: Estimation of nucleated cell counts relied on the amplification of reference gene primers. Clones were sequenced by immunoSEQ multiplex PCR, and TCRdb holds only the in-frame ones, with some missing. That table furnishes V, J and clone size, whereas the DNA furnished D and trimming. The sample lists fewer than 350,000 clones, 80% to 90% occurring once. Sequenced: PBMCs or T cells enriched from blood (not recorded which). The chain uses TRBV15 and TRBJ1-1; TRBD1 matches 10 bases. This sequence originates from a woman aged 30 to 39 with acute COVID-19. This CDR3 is CATSSPGQGITEAFF. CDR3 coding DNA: TGTGCCACCAGCTCCCCGGGACAGGGGATAACTGAAGCTTTCTTT.